This T cell receptor beta chain was captured by sequencing in a study of CD8 T cells in ankylosing spondylitis. Findings and limits, study-wide: Made up of about eight highly homologous variants, a TCR beta motif appeared characteristic of ankylosing spondylitis blood.

Between the trimmed V and J ends, which lost 2 bases and 8 bases, there was a span of 23 bases. The V gene's germline CDR1 is SGHRS and CDR2 YFSETQ. The CDR3 spans 17 residues. This clonotype came up a few times. Its antigen is still unknown. TCRdb ran MiXCR on the 5' RACE reads and lists one entry per CDR3 protein. The sample has 200,000 to 250,000 distinct CDR3 sequences; around 17% are singletons. The sequence came from a male donor with ankylosing spondylitis. Sequenced: blood, either unsorted or a sorted T cell fraction (not recorded which). The chain is built from TRBV5-1 and TRBJ2-1, with D unresolved. In DNA form, the CDR3 reads TGCGCCAGCAGCTTCGCTGGTCTGACCTATGCCGGCGATGAGCAGTTCTTC. This gives the protein CASSFAGLTYAGDEQFF.